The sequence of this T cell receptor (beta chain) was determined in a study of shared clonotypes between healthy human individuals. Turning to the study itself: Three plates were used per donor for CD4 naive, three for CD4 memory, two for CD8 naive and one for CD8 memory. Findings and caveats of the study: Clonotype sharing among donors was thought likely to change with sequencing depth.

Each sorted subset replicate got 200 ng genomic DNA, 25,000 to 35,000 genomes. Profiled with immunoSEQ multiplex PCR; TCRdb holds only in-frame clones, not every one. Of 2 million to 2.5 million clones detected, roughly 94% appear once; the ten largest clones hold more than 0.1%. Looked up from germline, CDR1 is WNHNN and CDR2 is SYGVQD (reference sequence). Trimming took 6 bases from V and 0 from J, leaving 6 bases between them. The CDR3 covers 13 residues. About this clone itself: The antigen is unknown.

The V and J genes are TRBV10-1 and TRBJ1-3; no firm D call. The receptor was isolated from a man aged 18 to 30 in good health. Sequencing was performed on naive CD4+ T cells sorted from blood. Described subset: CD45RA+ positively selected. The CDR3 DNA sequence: TGCGCCAGCAGGGCCAGCTCTGGAAACACCATATATTTT. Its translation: CASRASSGNTIYF.